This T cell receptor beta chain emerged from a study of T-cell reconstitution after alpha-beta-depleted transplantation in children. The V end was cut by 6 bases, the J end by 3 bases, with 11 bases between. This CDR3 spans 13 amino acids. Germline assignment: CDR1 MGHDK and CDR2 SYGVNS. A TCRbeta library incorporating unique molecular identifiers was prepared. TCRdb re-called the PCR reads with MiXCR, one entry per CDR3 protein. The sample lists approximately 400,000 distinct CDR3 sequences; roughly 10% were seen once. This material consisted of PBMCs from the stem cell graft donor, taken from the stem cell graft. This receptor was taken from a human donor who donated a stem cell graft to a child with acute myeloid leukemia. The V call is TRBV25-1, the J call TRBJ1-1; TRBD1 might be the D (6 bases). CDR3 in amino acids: CASRAQGYTEAFF. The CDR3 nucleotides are TGTGCCAGCAGGGCACAGGGATACACTGAAGCTTTCTTT.